These 5 T cell receptor beta chains originate from one sample sequenced in a study of T-cell reconstitution after alpha-beta-depleted transplantation in children. Unique molecular identifiers tagged the TCRbeta library. Via MiXCR, TCRdb re-called the PCR reads, giving one row per CDR3 protein. The data hold 800,000 to 1,000,000 distinct CDR3 sequences, with roughly 29% observed a single time. The sample in question was PBMCs, mostly from graft donor cells, obtained 360 days after TCRalphabeta/CD19-depleted stem cell transplant. These receptors were taken from a boy in the first two years of life who had a stem cell transplant for SCID, so the T cells may come from the graft donor.

The chain carries TRBV27 and TRBJ1-1, with unresolved D. This CDR3 has 15 residues. From germline, CDR1 is MNHEY and CDR2 SMNVEV (reference sequence). V shed 0 bases and J shed 0 bases, with 8 bases lying between them. The CDR3 bases are TGTGCCAGCAGTTTATCGTTTTCGATGAACACTGAAGCTTTCTTT. Its protein is CASSLSFSMNTEAFF.

In its sample, this clonotype was seen a few times. The V call is TRBV7-8, the J call TRBJ1-5; 10 bases are shared with TRBD1. The V gene's germline CDR1 is SGHVS and CDR2 FQNEAQ. This CDR3 has 14 amino acids. V dropped 3 bases and J dropped 7; count of bases not matched to a gene: 3. The DNA of the CDR3 is TGTGCCAGCAGCTTTGGGGACAGGGGCCAGCCCCAGCATTTT. Protein sequence: CASSFGDRGQPQHF.

In this sample, this clonotype turned up a few times. A read error may account for a junction end that differs from germline. The chain combines TRBV15 with TRBJ1-2, with D uncertain. From germline, CDR1 is LNHNV and CDR2 YYDKDF (reference sequence). The CDR3 covers 11 residues. The CDR3 coding sequence is TGTGCCACCAGCAGAGAGGGCAGTCACGACTTC. This gives the protein CATSREGSHDF. Full variable domain (missing parts from reference TRBV15 and TRBJ1-2): DAMVIQNPRYQVTQFGKPVTLSCSQTLNHNVMYWYQQKSSQAPKLLFHYYDKDFNNEADTPDNFQSRRPNTSFCFLDIRSPGLGDTAMYLCATSREGSHDFGSGTRLTVV.

CDR3: CSARGPQGAKNIQYF. CDR3 coding DNA: TGCAGTGCCAGGGGCCCTCAAGGAGCCAAAAACATTCAGTACTTC. The J gene is TRBJ2-4, the V gene TRBV20-1, with D perhaps TRBD1 (6 bases). Trimming stripped 6 bases from V and 0 bases from J, with 15 bases between. From germline, CDR1 is DFQATT and CDR2 SNEGSKA (reference sequence). CDR3 length: 15 residues.

This clonotype was seen repeatedly, ten times or more. This chain connects TRBV7-3 to TRBJ2-3; tentatively, D is TRBD2 (5 bases). This CDR3 region has 13 residues. Germline V gene lookup returns CDR1 SGHTA and CDR2 FQGTGA. The V end was cut by 1 base, the J end by 5 bases, with 7 bases between. DNA for the CDR3: TGTGCCAGCAGCTTAAGTCGGGAAGATACGCAGTATTTT. Protein: CASSLSREDTQYF.